This TCR beta chain was documented in a study of vaccination and CD4 T cells after COVID-19. Germline CDR1 reads LNHNV; CDR2 reads YYDKDF (reference sequence). This CDR3 spans 15 amino acids. V lost 0 bases, J lost 8 bases, and 14 bases lay in between. As to treatment: roughly 11-day PBMC culture with coronavirus spike peptide pools or control peptides (ViraFEST assay). On days 3 and 7, half the medium was swapped for fresh IL-2-containing medium. An Oncomine TCR Beta short-read assay was used to sequence the DNA from cultured CD4+ T cells. TCRdb ran MiXCR on the PCR reads and lists one entry per CDR3 protein. Of over 10,000 distinct CDR3 sequences detected, approximately 53% appear once; the ten largest clones hold approximately 30%. Comment on this clonotype: The antigen is not known.

This TCR derives from a human donor who had recovered from COVID-19. Sample: CD4+ T cells from blood, cultured in vitro. V gene TRBV15 combines with J gene TRBJ2-1; D possibly matches TRBD1 or TRBD2 (5 bases each). The CDR3 reads CATSRDARGEYEQFF. Here the CDR3 DNA reads TGTGCCACCAGCAGAGATGCAAGGGGAGAATATGAGCAGTTCTTC.